This T cell receptor beta chain was profiled in a study of STAT5B mutations in CD4+ large granular lymphocyte leukemia. Germline CDR1 is KGHSH and CDR2 is LQKENI. Trimming removed 3 bases at V and 0 bases at J, with 9 bases between. CDR3 length equals 15 residues. The table lists this clone with a few counts. Produced via immunoSEQ multiplex PCR; TCRdb's table is partial and in-frame only. The sample gives about 32,000 clones, 70% to 90% of which show up once; roughly 4.4% is in the top ten. V and J are TRBV18 and TRBJ1-5; D ambiguous. This sequence originates from a human donor in good health. Sequencing was carried out using CD4+ T cells from blood buffy coats. In nucleotides, the CDR3 is TGTGCCAGCTCACCGGGCCGGAATAGCAATCAGCCCCAGCATTTT. It encodes CASSPGRNSNQPQHF. Variable domain in full (rest from reference TRBV18 and TRBJ1-5): NAGVMQNPRHLVRRRGQEARLRCSPMKGHSHVYWYRQLPEEGLKFMVYLQKENIIDESGMPKERFSAEFPKEGPSILRIQQVVRGDSAAYFCASSPGRNSNQPQHFGDGTRLSIL.